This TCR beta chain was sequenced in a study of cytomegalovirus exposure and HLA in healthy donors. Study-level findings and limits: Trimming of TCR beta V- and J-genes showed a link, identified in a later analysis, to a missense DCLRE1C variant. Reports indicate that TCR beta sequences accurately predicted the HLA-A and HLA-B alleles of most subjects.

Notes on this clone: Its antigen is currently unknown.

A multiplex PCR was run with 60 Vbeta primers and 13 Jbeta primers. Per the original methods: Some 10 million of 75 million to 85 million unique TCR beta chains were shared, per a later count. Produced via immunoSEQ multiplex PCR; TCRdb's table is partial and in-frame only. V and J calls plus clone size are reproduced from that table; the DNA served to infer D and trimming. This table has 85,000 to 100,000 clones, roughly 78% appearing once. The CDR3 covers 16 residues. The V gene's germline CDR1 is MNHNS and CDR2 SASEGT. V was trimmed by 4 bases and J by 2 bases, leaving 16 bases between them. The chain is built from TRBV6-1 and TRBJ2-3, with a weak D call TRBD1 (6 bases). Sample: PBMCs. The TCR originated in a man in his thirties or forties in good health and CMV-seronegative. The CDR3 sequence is CASSGGQLGPTDTQYF. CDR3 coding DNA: TGTGCCAGCAGTGGAGGACAGCTAGGTCCCACAGATACGCAGTATTTT.